This record looks at one T cell receptor (beta chain) sequence and its context. What it binds is not known. The CDR3 spans 14 residues. V lost 6 bases to trimming and J lost 2 bases, with 16 bases between them. CDR1 and CDR2 (germline): DFQATT, SNEGSKA (reference sequence). A second PCR, run for about 7 to 11 cycles, used a sample-barcoded 5' primer plus a J-beta primer mix. Tags on each cDNA molecule came from a template-switch adaptor with 12 random nucleotides. MiXCR, applied by TCRdb to the 5' RACE reads, yields one record per CDR3 protein. The sample lists hundreds of thousands of distinct CDR3 sequences; 20% to 25% were seen once. Each donor had 7.5 to 10 milliliters of peripheral blood drawn. This sample is part of a study of blood T cells in healthy people across ages. Study-wide findings and caveats: Long-lived donors exceeded aged donors in naive CD4+ cells and diversity.

Sequenced input: blood. The J gene is TRBJ2-5, the V gene TRBV20-1; no firm D call. This receptor was taken from a man aged 70 or older in good health. CDR3 in DNA: TGCAGTGCCCCGAAAGTTGGCTCACAAGAGACCCAGTACTTC. Translated, it gives CSAPKVGSQETQYF.